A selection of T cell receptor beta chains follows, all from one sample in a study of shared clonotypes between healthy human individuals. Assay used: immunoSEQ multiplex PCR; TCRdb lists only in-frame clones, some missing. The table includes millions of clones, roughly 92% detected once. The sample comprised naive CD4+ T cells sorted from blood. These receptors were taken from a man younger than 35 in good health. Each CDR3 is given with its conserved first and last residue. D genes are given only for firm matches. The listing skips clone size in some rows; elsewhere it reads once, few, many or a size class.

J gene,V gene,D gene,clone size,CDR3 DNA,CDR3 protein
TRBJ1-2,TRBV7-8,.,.,TGTGCCAGCAGCTTAACGGTGAGGGAGTTGATGAGCGGCTACACCTTC,CASSLTVRELMSGYTF
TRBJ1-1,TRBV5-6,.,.,TGTGCCAGCAGCCTCCCAGGGACCACTGAAGCTTTCTTT,CASSLPGTTEAFF
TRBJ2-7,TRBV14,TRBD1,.,TGTGCCAGCAGCCAAGATCCGGTGTGGGCAGGGGGCTCCTACGAGCAGTACTTC,CASSQDPVWAGGSYEQYF
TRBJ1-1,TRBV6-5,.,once,TGTGCCAGCAGTTACTCGGTAGCAGAAAGTGCTAGAGCTTTCTTT,CASSYSVAESARAFF
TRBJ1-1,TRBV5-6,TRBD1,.,TGTGCCAGCAGCTTGGAGGACAGGGAGAACACTGAAGCTTTCTTT,CASSLEDRENTEAFF
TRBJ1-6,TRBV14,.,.,TGTGCCAGCAGCCTCACCCCCGACAGGATCAATTCACCCCTCCACTTT,CASSLTPDRINSPLHF
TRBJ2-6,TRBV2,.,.,TGTGCCAGCAGTAGGGGGGGCTCTGGGGCCAACGTCCTGACTTTC,CASSRGGSGANVLTF
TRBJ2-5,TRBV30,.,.,TGTGCCTGGACCCCGGGACGGCAAGAGACCCAGTACTTC,CAWTPGRQETQYF
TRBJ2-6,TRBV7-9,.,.,TGTGCCAGCAGCTTAGCACAGTCTCCCTCTGGGGCCAACGTCCTGACTTTC,CASSLAQSPSGANVLTF
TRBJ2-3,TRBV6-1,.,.,TGTGCCAGCAGTCTAGCAACTAGCACAGATACGCAGTATTTT,CASSLATSTDTQYF
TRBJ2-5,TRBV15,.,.,TGTGCCACCAGCAGAGAATACCAAGAGACCCAGTACTTC,CATSREYQETQYF
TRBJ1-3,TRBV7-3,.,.,TGTGCCAGCAGCCAGATGGGCTCTGGAAACACCATATATTTT,CASSQMGSGNTIYF
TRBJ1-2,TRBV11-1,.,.,TGTGCCAGCAGCTTCCCGTTGGATTCCAACTATGGCTACACCTTC,CASSFPLDSNYGYTF
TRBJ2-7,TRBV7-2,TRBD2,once,TGTGCCAGCAGCTTAGCGGGGACTAGCGGTTACGAGCAGTACTTC,CASSLAGTSGYEQYF
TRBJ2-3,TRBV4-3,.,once,TGCGCCAGCAGCCAAGTCCCTGCAGGGGCTAGCACAGATACGCAGTATTTT,CASSQVPAGASTDTQYF
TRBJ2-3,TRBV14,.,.,TGTGCCAGCAGCCAAGCCATAGCAGATACGCAGTATTTT,CASSQAIADTQYF
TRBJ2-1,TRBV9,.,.,TGTGCCAGCAGCGCGGTTAAGGGGACCCCTACAATTGAGCAGTTCTTC,CASSAVKGTPTIEQFF
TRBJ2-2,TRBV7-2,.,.,TGTGCCAGCAGCTTAGATCGCTTACCCGGGGAGCTGTTTTTT,CASSLDRLPGELFF
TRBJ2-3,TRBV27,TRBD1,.,TGTGCCAGCATCTCCCCCGGGACAGGGAAGACAGATACGCAGTATTTT,CASISPGTGKTDTQYF
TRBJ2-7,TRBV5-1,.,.,TGCGCCAGCAGCCAAACTGCTGGGCTTTCGTACGAGCAGTACTTC,CASSQTAGLSYEQYF
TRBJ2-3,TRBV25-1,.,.,TGTGCCAGCAGTGTCGGGTTTAGCACAGATACGCAGTATTTT,CASSVGFSTDTQYF
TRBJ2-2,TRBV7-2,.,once,TGTGCCAGCAGCTTCCCCATGGTTGGAGCGATGAGGAACACCGGGGAGCTGTTTTTT,CASSFPMVGAMRNTGELFF
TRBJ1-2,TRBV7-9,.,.,TGTGCCAGCAGCTTAGCACAAGTCTCTGGCTACACCTTC,CASSLAQVSGYTF
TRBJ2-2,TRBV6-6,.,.,TGTGCCAGCAACACGGACCCCGTGAACACCGGGGAGCTGTTTTTT,CASNTDPVNTGELFF
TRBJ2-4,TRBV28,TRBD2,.,TGTGCCAGCAGTCAGGGTGGGGGGGACAAAAACATTCAGTACTTC,CASSQGGGDKNIQYF
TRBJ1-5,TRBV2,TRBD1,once,TGTGCCAGCAGTGGGGGACAGGGCTTCTCCAATCAGCCCCAGCATTTT,CASSGGQGFSNQPQHF
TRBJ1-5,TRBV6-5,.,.,TGTGCCAGCAGCGACGCAGGCAATCAGCCCCAGCATTTT,CASSDAGNQPQHF
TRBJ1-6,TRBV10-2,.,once,TGCGCCAGCAGTGAGAAGGGGGAGTCTTGGGTTCTTTCACCCCTCCACTTT,CASSEKGESWVLSPLHF
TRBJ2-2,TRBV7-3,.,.,TGTGCCAGCAGCTTAACAAGCGGGCAGGGCGGGGAGCTGTTTTTT,CASSLTSGQGGELFF
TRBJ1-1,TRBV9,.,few,TGTGCCAGCAGCGTATCAGGGGCCACTGAAGCTTTCTTT,CASSVSGATEAFF
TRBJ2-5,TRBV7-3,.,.,TGTGCCAGCAGCCGTGATAGGGGGGAGACCCAGTACTTC,CASSRDRGETQYF
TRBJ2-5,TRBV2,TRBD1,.,TGTGCCAGCAGTGAAGGGACAGGATCGGGAGAGACCCAGTACTTC,CASSEGTGSGETQYF
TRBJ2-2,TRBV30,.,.,TGTGCCTGGGATGAGGACGGGGAGCTGTTTTTT,CAWDEDGELFF
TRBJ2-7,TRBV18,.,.,TGTGCCAGCTCACGAGAGCGGTCCTACGAGCAGTACTTC,CASSRERSYEQYF
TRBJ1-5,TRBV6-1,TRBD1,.,TGTGCCAGCAGGGAAGGGACAGGCTCGGGTAGCAATCAGCCCCAGCATTTT,CASREGTGSGSNQPQHF
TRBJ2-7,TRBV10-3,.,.,TGTGCCACCGTCGTGGAGACTACGAGTAAGCAGTACTTC,CATVVETTSKQYF
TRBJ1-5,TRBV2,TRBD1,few,TGTGCCAGCAGGTTGTGCAGGGGGTGCCAGCCCCAGCATTTT,CASRLCRGCQPQHF
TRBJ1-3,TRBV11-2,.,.,TGTGCCAGCAGCCCCGGCGGAAACACCATATATTTT,CASSPGGNTIYF
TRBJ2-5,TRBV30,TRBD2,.,TGTGCCTGGAGTCGTGCCCGGGGGGGCCAAGAGACCCAGTACTTC,CAWSRARGGQETQYF
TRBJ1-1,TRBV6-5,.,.,TGTGCCAGCAGTTACGACCGAGTGAGGGGAACTGAAGCTTTCTTT,CASSYDRVRGTEAFF
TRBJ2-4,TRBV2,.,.,TGTGCCAGCGGAGGGGAACTAGCCAAAAACATTCAGTACTTC,CASGGELAKNIQYF
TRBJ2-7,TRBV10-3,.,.,TGTGCCATCAGTGATACCAAACAGGGATTCTACGAGCAGTACTTC,CAISDTKQGFYEQYF
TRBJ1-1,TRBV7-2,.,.,TGTGCCAGCAGCTCCTATACAGGGAAAGCTTTCTTT,CASSSYTGKAFF
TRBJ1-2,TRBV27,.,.,TGTGCCAGCAGTTTTGTTGAGTCGGGGCGCAACTATGGCTACACCTTC,CASSFVESGRNYGYTF
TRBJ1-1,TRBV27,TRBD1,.,TGTGCCAGCAGGTCCGGGACAGGGGGCCCTTTGAACACTGAAGCTTTCTTT,CASRSGTGGPLNTEAFF